Here is one T cell receptor (beta chain) with its context. The antigen remains undetermined. Amplification used 60 Vbeta primers and 13 Jbeta primers. Generated by immunoSEQ multiplex PCR, the TCRdb table keeps only in-frame clones and is missing some. The table for this sample gives some 130,000 clones. These data are taken from a study of cytomegalovirus exposure and HLA in healthy donors. General study points: The likely explanation for a cluster of highly shared sequence variants was sequencing artifact.

This CDR3 has 11 residues. Looked up from germline, CDR1 is SQVTM and CDR2 is ANQGSEA. The germline V and J ends were trimmed by 4 bases and 3 bases, with 5 bases remaining between them. The sequence came from a woman aged 40 to 50 in good health and CMV-seropositive. The specimen was PBMCs. V is TRBV29-1 and J is TRBJ2-3; no clear D. In DNA form, the CDR3 reads TGCAGCGTTGTCCCTACAGATACGCAGTATTTT. Residues: CSVVPTDTQYF.